This T cell receptor (beta chain) was captured in a study of blood T cell repertoires in COVID-19. Study context: The United States, Italy and Spain provided the acute and convalescent COVID-19 samples. PBMCs, B-cell-depleted T cells, or T cells provided the cDNA or gDNA that made up the material.

The CDR3 consists of 15 residues. The V end was cut by 0 bases, the J end by 0 bases, with 9 bases between. Germline V gene sequence: CDR1 SGDLS, CDR2 YYNGEE. In the study's own analysis: From reference gene primer amplification, estimates of nucleated cell counts were derived. Assay: immunoSEQ multiplex PCR; the TCRdb copy retains only in-frame clones and omits some. V, J and clone size derive from that table, while D and trimming were established from the DNA sequence. Of 200,000 to 250,000 clones detected, around 83% appear once; the ten largest clones hold about 8.9%. This clonotype was sampled from a man in his fifties with active or convalescent COVID-19. V and J are TRBV9 and TRBJ2-5, with TRBD1 as a possible D gene (5 bases). The source material was peripheral blood. The CDR3, as DNA: TGTGCCAGCAGCGTAGGGACAACATACCAAGAGACCCAGTACTTC. Amino acids: CASSVGTTYQETQYF.